These T cell receptor beta chains were read from a single sample in a study of CD8 T cells in Susac syndrome. From the immunoSEQ multiplex PCR reads, TCRdb called clonotypes with MiXCR, one entry per CDR3 protein. The profile shows about 150,000 distinct CDR3 sequences, 95% of them singletons. The sequencing input was CD4+ T cells from PBMCs. Source of these receptors: a human donor with Susac syndrome. The CDR3 runs from the conserved cysteine through the conserved F or W. Each record gives: V gene, CDR3 protein.

V gene: TRBV18; CDR3 protein: CASSPLQDTEAFF
V gene: TRBV7-6; CDR3 protein: CASSLVPGQGLFF
V gene: TRBV9; CDR3 protein: CASSVAPSGGAYNEQFF
V gene: TRBV20-1; CDR3 protein: CSASVRGEGGEQYF
V gene: TRBV7-2; CDR3 protein: CASSLEDIQYF
V gene: TRBV20-1; CDR3 protein: CSASQQGQGNSPLHF
V gene: TRBV12-3/TRBV12-4; CDR3 protein: CASSLEGHYGYTF
V gene: TRBV15; CDR3 protein: CATSRAGDGSPLHF
V gene: TRBV14; CDR3 protein: CASSQAGGRNYGYTF
V gene: TRBV27; CDR3 protein: CASSTRDRDGNQPQHF
V gene: TRBV20-1; CDR3 protein: CSARTGEANNSPLHF
V gene: TRBV9; CDR3 protein: CASSSGQAVQETQYF
V gene: TRBV29-1; CDR3 protein: CSASGFSSYEQYF
V gene: TRBV11-2; CDR3 protein: CASSLGLRGFGNTIYF
V gene: TRBV11-2; CDR3 protein: CASSFGTLSDTQYF
V gene: TRBV2; CDR3 protein: CASSFGGISYEQYF
V gene: TRBV29-1; CDR3 protein: CSVGGTEKLFF
V gene: TRBV9; CDR3 protein: CASSVDPQGARSNEQFF
V gene: TRBV2; CDR3 protein: CASGRDTKNIQYF
V gene: TRBV5-4; CDR3 protein: CASSLGTGRETQYF
V gene: TRBV20-1; CDR3 protein: CSAPFISGPSYGYTF
V gene: TRBV5-1; CDR3 protein: CASSLALTGQETQYF
V gene: TRBV3-1; CDR3 protein: CASSQVGQETQYF
V gene: TRBV14; CDR3 protein: CASSRPGQGGEQYF
V gene: TRBV5-1; CDR3 protein: CASSLVGMGTEAFF
V gene: TRBV29-1; CDR3 protein: CSVAAGETQYF
V gene: TRBV5-1; CDR3 protein: CASSLGGPGEAFF
V gene: TRBV7-9; CDR3 protein: CASSLGQGIDEQYF
V gene: TRBV20-1; CDR3 protein: CSARPSGGYNEQFF
V gene: TRBV7-7; CDR3 protein: CASSLVLAGELDKQFF
V gene: TRBV11-2; CDR3 protein: CASSHGPSYEQYF
V gene: TRBV20-1; CDR3 protein: CSARVRTGTLHEQYF
V gene: TRBV4-2; CDR3 protein: CASSQDLRGSNQPQHF
V gene: TRBV29-1; CDR3 protein: CSLGGGTNTEAFF
V gene: TRBV20-1; CDR3 protein: CSARDTVGGYTF
V gene: TRBV6-2/TRBV6-3; CDR3 protein: CASSMANQPQHF
V gene: TRBV29-1; CDR3 protein: CSVEGTHTEAFF
V gene: TRBV7-7; CDR3 protein: CASSSTFANTGELFF
V gene: TRBV20-1; CDR3 protein: CSAREGGGARDTQYF
V gene: TRBV7-2; CDR3 protein: CASSLGVSADTQYF
V gene: TRBV5-1; CDR3 protein: CASSWWTAQETQYF
V gene: TRBV7-8; CDR3 protein: CASSSTRTGNYGYTF
V gene: TRBV4-2; CDR3 protein: CASSQEPRYEQYF
V gene: TRBV3-1; CDR3 protein: CASSQDPRLIYNEQFF
V gene: TRBV3-1; CDR3 protein: CASSQVQRSFVKNIQYF